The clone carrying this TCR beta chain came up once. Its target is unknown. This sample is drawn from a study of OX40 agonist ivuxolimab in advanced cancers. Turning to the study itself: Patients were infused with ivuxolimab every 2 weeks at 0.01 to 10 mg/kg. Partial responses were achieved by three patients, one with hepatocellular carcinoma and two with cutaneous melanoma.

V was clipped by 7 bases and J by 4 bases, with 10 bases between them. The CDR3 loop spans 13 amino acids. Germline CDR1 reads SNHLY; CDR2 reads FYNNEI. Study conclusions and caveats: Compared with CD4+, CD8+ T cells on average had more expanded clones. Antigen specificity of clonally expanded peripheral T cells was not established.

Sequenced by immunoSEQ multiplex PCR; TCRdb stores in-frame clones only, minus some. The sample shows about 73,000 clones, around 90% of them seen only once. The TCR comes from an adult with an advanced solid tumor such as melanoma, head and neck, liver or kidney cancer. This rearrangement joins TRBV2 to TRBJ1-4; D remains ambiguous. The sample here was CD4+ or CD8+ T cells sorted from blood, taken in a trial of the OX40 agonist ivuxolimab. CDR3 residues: CASTPWGNEKLFF. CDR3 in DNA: TGTGCCAGCACCCCGTGGGGTAATGAAAAACTGTTTTTT.